The 3 T cell receptor beta chains given below trace back to one sample, sequenced in a study of OX40 agonist ivuxolimab in advanced cancers. Measured with immunoSEQ multiplex PCR; TCRdb has only the in-frame clones, and not every one. The sample shows 70,000 to 90,000 clones, 65% to 85% of them seen only once. Here the sequenced sample was CD4+ or CD8+ T cells sorted from blood, taken in a trial of the OX40 agonist ivuxolimab. Receptors originate from an adult with an advanced solid tumor such as melanoma, head and neck, liver or kidney cancer.

The J gene is TRBJ2-4, the V gene TRBV19, with D possibly matching TRBD1 (5 bases). The CDR3 has 14 amino acids. The V gene lost 7 bases and the J gene lost 0 bases, with 10 bases spanning the gap. Germline V gene sequence: CDR1 LNHDA, CDR2 SQIVND (reference sequence). CDR3 sequence reads: CASTLQGAKNIQYF. The CDR3 DNA is TGTGCCAGTACCCTTCAGGGAGCCAAAAACATTCAGTACTTC.

V and J are TRBV30 and TRBJ2-3; the match to TRBD2 covers 10 bases. The CDR3 covers 13 residues. Trimming at V came to 1 base and at J to 10 bases, leaving 5 bases not matched to a gene. The germline V gene has CDR1 GTSNPN and CDR2 SVGIG (reference sequence). Here the CDR3 DNA reads TGTGCCTGGAGTGGTCTAGCGGGAGTAGCGCAGTATTTT. Its protein is CAWSGLAGVAQYF.

The chain couples TRBV5-6 to TRBJ2-3, with TRBD2 matching over 11 bases. Germline V gives CDR1 SGHDT, CDR2 YYEEEE. The CDR3 extends over 15 amino acids. J was trimmed by 3 bases and V by 3 bases; bases with no gene match: 3. The CDR3 region has the DNA TGTGCCAGCAGCTGGGGGACTAGCGGAACAGATACGCAGTATTTT. It specifies CASSWGTSGTDTQYF.